Each of the 13 T cell receptor beta chains below was sequenced from the same sample in a study of T cells in localized non-small cell lung cancer. Method: immunoSEQ multiplex PCR; TCRdb's copy keeps in-frame clones and lacks some. The sample includes around 96,000 clones, roughly 90% of them seen just once. Source: PBMCs, taken before any cancer treatment. The receptors originated from a woman aged 40-70 years with stage II squamous cell lung carcinoma.

The chain carries TRBV6-1 and TRBJ1-5; D is ambiguous. The CDR3 consists of 12 residues. Per germline, CDR1 MNHNS and CDR2 SASEGT. V was cut by 3 bases and J by 6 bases, with 6 bases left in between. The CDR3 region is CASSDGPQPQHF. Written as DNA, the CDR3 is TGTGCCAGCAGTGACGGTCCTCAGCCCCAGCATTTT.

Here the CDR3 DNA reads TGCGCCAGCAGCCGCACCGGGACAGGCAATCAGCCCCAGCATTTT. Its protein is CASSRTGTGNQPQHF. The chain employs TRBV5-1 and TRBJ1-5; 7 nucleotides line up with TRBD1. Germline CDR1 SGHRS, CDR2 YFSETQ. The CDR3 spans 15 residues. Germline trimming cut 4 bases from V and 2 bases from J; bases unmatched to any gene: 6. Full variable domain (remainder filled in from reference TRBV5-1 and TRBJ1-5): KAGVTQTPRYLIKTRGQQVTLSCSPISGHRSVSWYQQTPGQGLQFLFEYFSETQRNKGNFPGRFSGRQFSNSRSEMNVSTLELGDSALYLCASSRTGTGNQPQHFGDGTRLSIL.

In DNA form, the CDR3 reads TGTGCCAGCAGCTTAGATCGGGGGTCTGTGCGCGGGGAGCTGTTTTTT. Amino acids: CASSLDRGSVRGELFF. The chain is built from TRBV11-2 and TRBJ2-2; D is perhaps TRBD2 (6 bases). The CDR3 extends over 16 amino acids. Germline V gene data show CDR1 as SGHAT and CDR2 as FQNNGV. Trimming pared 0 bases from V and 7 bases from J, leaving 15 bases between.

The chain combines TRBV14 with TRBJ1-1, with D unclear. The CDR3 consists of 14 residues. The germline V gene has CDR1 SGHDN and CDR2 FVKESK. V gave up 1 base and J gave up 1 base, with 7 bases separating them. The CDR3 bases are TGTGCCAGCAGCCAAGGGTACGGGAACACTGAAGCTTTCTTT. Encoded protein: CASSQGYGNTEAFF.

This chain joins TRBV5-8 and TRBJ1-5; D might be TRBD1 (6 bases). The V gene's germline CDR1 is SGHTS and CDR2 YDEGEE. CDR3 length: 16 residues. V was cut by 4 bases and J by 3 bases, with 17 bases left in between. In nucleotides, the CDR3 is TGTGCCAGCAGCCGCCCGGGACAAGGCCCCAATCAGCCCCAGCATTTT. Its translation is CASSRPGQGPNQPQHF.

The chain recombines TRBV7-9 with TRBJ2-2; D might be TRBD2 (6 bases). CDR3 length: 15 amino acids. Germline V gene sequence: CDR1 SEHNR, CDR2 FQNEAQ (reference sequence). Trimming removed 7 bases at V and 7 bases at J, with 19 bases between. CDR3: CASTPVGGSVGELFF. The CDR3 DNA follows: TGTGCCAGCACCCCTGTAGGAGGGAGCGTCGGGGAGCTGTTTTTT.

This clone was seen just once. The V and J genes are TRBV9 and TRBJ2-7; the D gene is possibly TRBD2 (6 bases). The V and J ends lost 4 bases and 3 bases respectively, with 14 bases between them. This CDR3 has 14 residues. The germline gives CDR1 SGDLS, CDR2 YYNGEE. For the CDR3, the DNA is TGTGCCAGCAGCTCGGGACCAGCGGGCTACGAGCAGTACTTC. This sequence encodes CASSSGPAGYEQYF.

This rearrangement joins TRBV6-6 to TRBJ2-2; D is undetermined. This CDR3 has 13 amino acids. The V end was cut by 2 bases, the J end by 8 bases, with 9 bases between. CDR1 and CDR2 (germline): MNHNY, SVGAGI (reference sequence). CDR3 in amino acids: CASSYTDAGELFF. CDR3 sequence (DNA): TGTGCCAGCAGTTACACTGACGCTGGGGAGCTGTTTTTT.

The chain employs TRBV10-2 and TRBJ1-4; D gene unclear. V lost 2 bases and J lost 1, with 5 bases in between. Germline V gives CDR1 WSHSY, CDR2 SAAADI. The CDR3 is 14 amino acids. The CDR3: CASSEGGTNEKLFF. CDR3 DNA sequence: TGCGCCAGCAGTGAGGGAGGAACTAATGAAAAACTGTTTTTT.

The sample holds one count of this clone. The same CDR3 is also encoded by other DNA sequences in this sample. This rearrangement joins TRBV10-3 to TRBJ1-2; the D gene is possibly TRBD1 (5 bases). The CDR3 consists of 13 residues. V was pared by 5 bases and J by 3 bases, with 10 bases between. The germline V gene has CDR1 ENHRY and CDR2 SYGVKD. This CDR3 reads CAISRDGDYGYTF. CDR3 nucleotides: TGTGCCATCAGTAGGGACGGGGACTATGGCTACACCTTC.

This sequence joins TRBV11-2 and TRBJ2-2, with TRBD1 as a possible D gene (6 bases). Between the trimmed V and J ends, which lost 3 bases and 1 base, there was a span of 15 bases. There are 17 residues in the CDR3. The germline V gene has CDR1 SGHAT and CDR2 FQNNGV. The CDR3 region is CASSFFGQNMNTGELFF. The CDR3 DNA is TGTGCCAGCAGCTTTTTCGGACAGAATATGAACACCGGGGAGCTGTTTTTT.

The gene calls are TRBV7-2 and TRBJ2-2; TRBD1 is a possible D gene (7 bases). Germline loops: CDR1 SGHTA, CDR2 FQGNSA. The ends were cut back, 5 bases at V and 3 bases at J, with 19 bases in the middle. The CDR3 runs 17 residues. Here the CDR3 reads CASSQDRWGAHTGELFF. The CDR3 DNA reads as TGTGCCAGCAGCCAGGACAGGTGGGGGGCACACACCGGGGAGCTGTTTTTT.

The chain joins TRBV19 to TRBJ1-1; D unclear. V lost 6 bases, J lost 7 bases, and 21 bases lay in between. The CDR3 runs to 15 residues. CDR1 and CDR2 (germline): LNHDA, SQIVND (reference sequence). CDR3 residues: CASSPPPPAAVEAFF. The DNA of the CDR3 is TGTGCCAGTAGCCCCCCGCCCCCAGCGGCCGTTGAAGCTTTCTTT.